This T cell receptor beta chain was identified in a study of T cell responses to AZD1222 COVID-19 vaccine. Study results and caveats: Seropositive status at baseline applied to only five or six AZD1222 recipients. Close to half of spike-specific TCRs reportedly recognize unmutated variant regions. Two AZD1222 administrations were followed by greater Spike-specific TCR breadth and depth. Donors were largely white British and mainly female; clonal diversity was possibly underestimated.

Using immunoSEQ multiplex PCR, the repertoire was profiled, and TCRdb retains in-frame clones only, with some absent. Of roughly 150,000 clones listed, around nine tenths are singletons. In regard to this clone: The target antigen is unknown.

V lost 4 bases, J lost 7 bases, and 13 bases lay in between. In germline, CDR1 is MGHRA, CDR2 YSYEKL. The CDR3 totals 13 residues. The chain has TRBV4-1 and TRBJ1-1; a weak D match, TRBD1 (5 bases). The sequencing here drew on peripheral blood, taken 28 days after the second AZD1222 dose. The sequence was collected from an adult who received the AZD1222 COVID-19 vaccine. CDR3 sequence reads: CASSPTGRSEAFF. Written as DNA, the CDR3 is TGCGCCAGCAGCCCGACGGGGCGCAGTGAAGCTTTCTTT.